Listed below are T cell receptor beta chains from one sample, sequenced in a study of response to subunit inactivated influenza vaccine. In TCRdb, the RT-PCR reads were re-called with MiXCR into one record per CDR3 protein. The table lists about 780,000 distinct CDR3 sequences, approximately 18% of them singletons. The sequencing used PBMCs from blood, collected around 5 days after vaccination. The receptors were gathered from a man between 50 and 59 years old who received an inactivated influenza vaccine. Both conserved end residues are part of each CDR3. Fields, in order: V gene, J gene, D gene, clone size, CDR3 DNA, CDR3 protein. D genes are given only for firm matches. Only part of the rows carry a size: once, few, many, or a class if the clone is expanded.

>TRBV6-5|TRBJ1-2|.|.
TGTGCCAGCGGGACGGAGGTTTCGGGCTACACCTTC
CASGTEVSGYTF
>TRBV18|TRBJ2-5|TRBD2|few
TGTGCCAGCTCACCGGGACTAGCTGTGGAGACCCAGTACTTC
CASSPGLAVETQYF
>TRBV20-1|TRBJ1-2|TRBD1|few
TGCAGTGCGCAACAGGGGGTCGACTATGGCTACACCTTC
CSAQQGVDYGYTF
>TRBV27|TRBJ2-1|.|.
TGTGCCAGCAGACCGACAGGTTGGGCCAGCAAGTTCTTC
CASRPTGWASKFF
>TRBV11-2|TRBJ2-3|TRBD2|few
TGTGCCAGCAGTCCGGTCCCAATAGGCGGGGGGCCGCCAGATACGCAGTATTTT
CASSPVPIGGGPPDTQYF
>TRBV11-3|TRBJ2-3|.|.
TGTGCCAGCAGCCTTTTCGGGGGACCCACAGATACGCAGTATTTT
CASSLFGGPTDTQYF
>TRBV5-1|TRBJ2-7|.|.
TGCGCCAGCAGCGACGGACCATTGAATGAGCAGTACTTC
CASSDGPLNEQYF
>TRBV4-3|TRBJ2-7|.|.
TGCGCCAGCAGCCAAGATCGGGCCCTCAAGGCCTACGAGCAGTACTTC
CASSQDRALKAYEQYF
>TRBV20-1|TRBJ2-2|.|few
TGCAGTGCTAGAGCAGGTCATAACACCGGGGAGCTGTTTTTT
CSARAGHNTGELFF
>TRBV14|TRBJ2-3|.|.
TGTGCCAGCAGCCACCTCACAGATACGCAGTATTTT
CASSHLTDTQYF
>TRBV7-9|TRBJ2-3|.|few
TGTGCCAGCAGCTTTGCCGGGGTGACAGATACGCAGTATTTT
CASSFAGVTDTQYF
>TRBV20-1|TRBJ2-4|TRBD2|.
TGCAGTGCTAGGGCTATAGCGGGAGAACCCAAAAACATTCAGTACTTC
CSARAIAGEPKNIQYF
>TRBV20-1|TRBJ2-3|TRBD2|.
TGCAGTGCTGATCCCATTAGCGGGGGGCGGGATACGCAGTATTTT
CSADPISGGRDTQYF
>TRBV9|TRBJ1-2|.|.
TGTGCCAGCAGTGGGGTATTGGACTATGGCTACACCTTC
CASSGVLDYGYTF
>TRBV7-2|TRBJ2-1|.|few
TGTGCCAGCAGTCCGCGGGTCTACGGCTACAATGAGCAGTTCTTC
CASSPRVYGYNEQFF
>TRBV6-2/TRBV6-3|TRBJ2-7|.|few
TGTGCCAGCAGTCACACGCGACCCTACGAGCAGTACTTC
CASSHTRPYEQYF
>TRBV7-9|TRBJ1-2|.|few
TGTGCCAGCAGCTTAGGGAAGGGGCTCGTCGATGGCTACACCTTC
CASSLGKGLVDGYTF
>TRBV24-1|TRBJ1-2|.|few
TGTGCCGTGGCCGGGGGAGATGGCTACACCTTC
CAVAGGDGYTF
>TRBV7-2|TRBJ2-3|TRBD2|few
TGTGCCAGCAGCTTAGGCGCGGGAGCGGGAGATACGCAGTATTTT
CASSLGAGAGDTQYF
>TRBV12-3/TRBV12-4|TRBJ1-6|.|.
TGTGCCAGCAGTTGGACGGACCTGAATTCACCCCTCCACTTT
CASSWTDLNSPLHF
>TRBV20-1|TRBJ2-3|TRBD2|.
TGCAGTGCTAGACCGTCTCGTAGGGGAGGGTTGACAGATACGCAGTATTTT
CSARPSRRGGLTDTQYF
>TRBV20-1|TRBJ2-1|.|.
TGCAGTGCTAGAAGGCAAGGCTCCTACAATGAGCAGTTCTTC
CSARRQGSYNEQFF
>TRBV5-1|TRBJ2-4|.|few
TGCGCCAGCAGCGCGTTTTCGGAAAACATTCAGTACTTC
CASSAFSENIQYF
>TRBV29-1|TRBJ2-1|.|.
TGCAGCGTAGACAGATTACTATTCAATGAGCAGTTCTTC
CSVDRLLFNEQFF
>TRBV28|TRBJ1-5|.|.
TGTGCCAGCAGTTTTATTCGGAATAGCAATCAGCCCCAGCATTTT
CASSFIRNSNQPQHF
>TRBV9|TRBJ2-2|TRBD2|few
TGTGCCAGCAGCCCCCGGGCCGCGGGAGGACGGACCGGGGAGCTGTTTTTT
CASSPRAAGGRTGELFF
>TRBV29-1|TRBJ2-1|.|few
TGCAGCGTTGAACCCCTTATAGGGCAGTTCTTC
CSVEPLIGQFF
>TRBV2|TRBJ2-1|TRBD1|.
TGTGCCAGCAGTGGCGGGACAGGGAATGGAGGGTACTACAATGAGCAGTTCTTC
CASSGGTGNGGYYNEQFF
>TRBV9|TRBJ2-2|TRBD2|.
TGTGCCAGCAGCTCCCGACTAGCGCCCACCGGGGAGCTGTTTTTT
CASSSRLAPTGELFF
>TRBV18|TRBJ1-2|.|.
TGTGCCAGCTCACTAACAGATAACTATGGCTACACCTTC
CASSLTDNYGYTF
>TRBV24-1|TRBJ2-5|TRBD2|few
TGTGCCACCAGTGACCCCCCCGGGGGGGCACGAGAGACCCAGTACTTC
CATSDPPGGARETQYF
>TRBV20-1|TRBJ2-7|.|few
TGCAGTGCTAGCGGGGACATCTACGAGCAGTACTTC
CSASGDIYEQYF
>TRBV20-1|TRBJ2-2|.|.
TGCAGTGCATTGATTGGAGATAACACCGGGGAGCTGTTTTTT
CSALIGDNTGELFF
>TRBV12-3/TRBV12-4|TRBJ1-2|.|.
TGTGCCAGCAGTTACGCGTACAGCATGAGATATGGCTACACCTTC
CASSYAYSMRYGYTF
>TRBV20-1|TRBJ1-1|.|.
TGCAGTGCTAGTGTGGGGTCTTCCCCTGAAGCTTTCTTT
CSASVGSSPEAFF